One and the same sample provided the 27 T cell receptor beta chains below, sequenced in a study of PD-1 blockade in mismatch repair-deficient tumors. Only in-frame clones appear in the TCRdb table, and some are missing; sequencing was by immunoSEQ multiplex PCR. The sample lists some 15,000 clones, roughly 88% seen once, with more than 1.5% in the top ten. Sequencing was performed on PBMCs, taken around 15 weeks after starting pembrolizumab. All receptors come from an adult with mismatch repair-deficient cancer.

The V call is TRBV7-9, the J call TRBJ1-4; D not resolved. The CDR3 spans 15 residues. The germline gives CDR1 SEHNR, CDR2 FQNEAQ (reference sequence). V lost 5 bases, J lost 0 bases, and 10 bases lay in between. DNA of the CDR3: TGTGCCAGCAGCATATCCTCCGCAACTAATGAAAAACTGTTTTTT. It encodes CASSISSATNEKLFF. Combining the CDR3 with reference TRBV7-9 and TRBJ1-4 gives the whole variable domain DTGVSQNPRHKITKRGQNVTFRCDPISEHNRLYWYRQTLGQGPEFLTYFQNEAQLEKSRLLSDRFSAERPKGSFSTLEIQRTEQGDSAMYLCASSISSATNEKLFFGSGTQLSVL.

This clone was seen only a few times. The chain joins TRBV4-1 to TRBJ2-7, with 10 nucleotides matching TRBD1. The CDR3 length is 15 residues. V was pared by 4 bases and J by 5 bases, with 8 bases of the junction left unmatched. Germline CDR1 is MGHRA and CDR2 is YSYEKL. In nucleotides, the CDR3 is TGCGCCAGCAGCCTGCGGGACAGGGGTCTAGACGAGCAGTACTTC. This codes for CASSLRDRGLDEQYF.

The chain employs TRBV12-2 and TRBJ2-1; the DNA was not compared with TRBD2, the D call given in the table. TRBV12-2 is annotated as a pseudogene. CDR3 length equals 17 residues. This chain's CDR3 is CASRLAGSSGRWGEQFF. CDR3 nucleotide sequence: TGTGCAAGTCGCTTAGCGGGTAGTAGCGGGAGATGGGGTGAGCAGTTCTTC.

The rearrangement joins TRBV9 to TRBJ2-1; TRBD2 matches 11 bases. The trim removed 1 base at V and 4 bases at J, leaving 10 bases unmatched. The CDR3 runs to 18 residues. From germline, CDR1 is SGDLS and CDR2 YYNGEE. The CDR3 sequence: CASSVLAGGAGFYNEQFF. CDR3 sequence (DNA): TGTGCCAGCAGCGTACTAGCGGGAGGCGCTGGATTTTACAATGAGCAGTTCTTC. The entire variable domain, with the rest obtained from reference TRBV9 and TRBJ2-1, is as follows: DSGVTQTPKHLITATGQRVTLRCSPRSGDLSVYWYQQSLDQGLQFLIQYYNGEERAKGNILERFSAQQFPDLHSELNLSSLELGDSALYFCASSVLAGGAGFYNEQFFGPGTRLTVL.

The DNA for the CDR3 is TGCGCCAGCAGCTTGGTAGGGGAAGAACAGCCCCAGCATTTT. This encodes CASSLVGEEQPQHF. The J gene is TRBJ1-5, the V gene TRBV5-1; perhaps TRBD1 as D (5 bases). The CDR3 runs to 14 residues. Germline CDR1 is SGHRS and CDR2 is YFSETQ. The V end was cut by 0 bases, the J end by 7 bases, with 11 bases between.

The chain has TRBV5-1 and TRBJ1-3; a weak D match, TRBD1 (6 bases). Germline CDR1 is SGHRS and CDR2 is YFSETQ. Deletions cut 4 bases from V and 0 bases from J, with 11 bases between. This CDR3 is built from 15 residues. The CDR3 sequence: CASSPTGNSGNTIYF. The CDR3 DNA reads TGCGCCAGCAGCCCCACAGGGAACTCTGGAAACACCATATATTTT. Combining the CDR3 with reference TRBV5-1 and TRBJ1-3 gives the whole variable domain KAGVTQTPRYLIKTRGQQVTLSCSPISGHRSVSWYQQTPGQGLQFLFEYFSETQRNKGNFPGRFSGRQFSNSRSEMNVSTLELGDSALYLCASSPTGNSGNTIYFGEGSWLTVV.

This clone was seen just once. DNA of the CDR3: TGTGCCAGCAGCTCAAGATTGACAGGATCCTCCTATGGCTACACCTTC. Translated, it gives CASSSRLTGSSYGYTF. V gene TRBV11-2 combines with J gene TRBJ1-2, with D perhaps TRBD1 (6 bases). The CDR3 has 16 residues. V dropped 4 bases and J dropped 4 bases, with 19 bases sitting between them. Per the germline V gene, CDR1 is SGHAT and CDR2 is FQNNGV.

The V gene is TRBV5-6, the J gene TRBJ2-1, with a possible D match to TRBD2 (6 bases). CDR1 SGHDT and CDR2 YYEEEE come from the germline V gene. The V gene lost 8 bases and the J gene lost 3 bases, with 21 bases spanning the gap. CDR3 length: 16 amino acids. The CDR3 region is CASSRSRDSGYNEQFF. The CDR3 nucleotides are TGTGCCAGTTCCCGAAGTCGGGACTCGGGCTACAATGAGCAGTTCTTC.

The V gene is TRBV18, the J gene TRBJ2-5; 9 bases fit TRBD1. The germline CDR1 and CDR2 sequences are KGHSH and LQKENI. This CDR3 is 15 amino acids long. J lost 5 bases, V lost 3 bases, and 7 bases had no gene match. The CDR3: CASSPYVDRGETQYF. The CDR3, as DNA: TGTGCCAGCTCACCCTATGTCGACAGGGGGGAGACCCAGTACTTC.

This CDR3 reads CASSGGGGSYNSPLHF. In DNA, the CDR3 is TGTGCCAGCAGTGGAGGGGGCGGTTCCTATAATTCACCCCTCCACTTT. The chain joins TRBV2 to TRBJ1-6, with 7 bases identical to TRBD1. Germline CDR1 reads SNHLY; CDR2 reads FYNNEI. The CDR3 loop spans 16 amino acids. V lost 4 bases, J lost 1 base, and 4 bases stayed unmatched.

V gene TRBV11-3 combines with J gene TRBJ1-2, with 7 nucleotides matching TRBD1. CDR1 is SGHNT and CDR2 is YENEEA in the germline V gene. V was pared by 5 bases and J by 7 bases, with 13 bases of the junction left unmatched. The CDR3 runs to 15 residues. This CDR3 is CASSQDVTGASGYTF. The CDR3 coding sequence is TGTGCCAGCAGCCAGGATGTAACAGGGGCCAGTGGCTACACCTTC.

The chain joins TRBV9 to TRBJ2-5; TRBD2 agrees at 16 bases. Germline CDR1 and CDR2: SGDLS and YYNGEE. The CDR3 is 17 amino acids. V lost 4 bases to trimming and J lost 2 bases; unmatched junction nucleotides: 5. The CDR3 bases are TGTGCCAGCAGCAGGGGGGGACTAGCGGGAGGGCAAGAGACCCAGTACTTC. Protein: CASSRGGLAGGQETQYF. The full variable domain, in which reference TRBV9 and TRBJ2-5 provide the parts outside the CDR3, is DSGVTQTPKHLITATGQRVTLRCSPRSGDLSVYWYQQSLDQGLQFLIQYYNGEERAKGNILERFSAQQFPDLHSELNLSSLELGDSALYFCASSRGGLAGGQETQYFGPGTRLLVL.

This sequence joins TRBV30 and TRBJ1-4, with D uncertain. Germline V CDR1 and CDR2: GTSNPN, SVGIG (reference sequence). The CDR3 runs 16 residues. V was clipped by 1 base and J by 3 bases, with 15 bases between them. CDR3 protein: CAWSDGWVRANEKLFF. CDR3 DNA sequence: TGTGCCTGGAGTGACGGGTGGGTTCGGGCTAATGAAAAACTGTTTTTT.

The V gene is TRBV28, the J gene TRBJ1-5, with D unclear. Deletions cut 2 bases from V and 0 bases from J, with 8 bases between. CDR3 size: 15 residues. The germline CDR1 and CDR2 sequences are MDHEN and SYDVKM. The CDR3 bases are TGTGCCAGCAGTTTACGGCAGGATAGCAATCAGCCCCAGCATTTT. It codes for CASSLRQDSNQPQHF.

The CDR3 protein is CASSEVIPGSPLHF. CDR3 bases: TGTGCCAGCAGTGAAGTCATTCCAGGCTCACCCCTCCACTTT. V gene TRBV6-1 combines with J gene TRBJ1-6; D not resolved. Germline V gene lookup returns CDR1 MNHNS and CDR2 SASEGT. The CDR3 length is 14 residues. The V end was cut by 1 base, the J end by 10 bases, with 11 bases between.

The chain uses TRBV19 and TRBJ2-1; TRBD2 is a possible D gene (6 bases). With 10 bases removed from V and 4 bases from J, the gap between germline ends came to 11 bases. From germline, CDR1 is LNHDA and CDR2 SQIVND (reference sequence). The CDR3 extends over 12 amino acids. The DNA of the CDR3 is TGTGCCATCTCCCGGGGGTACAATGAGCAGTTCTTC. Its protein product is CAISRGYNEQFF.

The chain joins TRBV18 to TRBJ1-1; D is ambiguous. The CDR3 length is 12 residues. Germline V gene sequence: CDR1 KGHSH, CDR2 LQKENI. Trimming removed 6 bases from V and 7 bases from J, with 12 bases in between. The CDR3 loop reads CASSLEPVEAFF. CDR3 sequence (DNA): TGTGCCAGCTCCCTCGAGCCCGTTGAAGCTTTCTTT.

J is TRBJ2-1 and V is TRBV14, with 10 nucleotides matching TRBD2. V was clipped by 2 bases and J by 3 bases; unmatched bases: 4. The CDR3 is 16 residues long. Germline V gene sequence: CDR1 SGHDN, CDR2 FVKESK. Here the CDR3 reads CASSQKLAGLYNEQFF. The CDR3 DNA follows: TGTGCCAGCAGCCAAAAACTAGCGGGGCTCTACAATGAGCAGTTCTTC.

V gene TRBV19 combines with J gene TRBJ1-4; 7 nucleotides line up with TRBD1. The CDR3 is 14 residues long. The germline V gene encodes CDR1 LNHDA and CDR2 SQIVND (reference sequence). V shed 5 bases and J 11 bases; nucleotides not matched to a gene: 11. The CDR3 reads CASSFRDSPWKLFF. CDR3 nucleotides: TGTGCCAGTAGTTTCCGGGACAGTCCGTGGAAACTGTTTTTT.

Worth noting for this clone: The junction differs from germline at one of its ends, possibly a read error. The V and J genes are TRBV7-6 and TRBJ1-2; D is uncertain. This CDR3 has 13 residues. Germline V CDR1 and CDR2: SGHVS, FNYEAQ. CDR3 nucleotides: TGTGCCAGCAGCTTAGGATTCGGGGATTACCCCCTTTTC. It is translated as CASSLGFGDYPLF.

This chain uses TRBV28 with TRBJ2-7; D gene unclear. The V gene lost 5 bases and the J gene lost 5 bases, with 10 bases spanning the gap. This CDR3 region has 12 residues. Per the germline V gene, CDR1 is MDHEN and CDR2 is SYDVKM. The CDR3 loop reads CASSHSPNEQYF. In nucleotides, the CDR3 is TGTGCCAGCAGTCACTCCCCTAACGAGCAGTACTTC.

The rearrangement joins TRBV29-1 to TRBJ2-1; 7 bases align to TRBD1. This CDR3 region has 14 residues. Trimming took 3 bases from V and 4 from J; bases not matched to a gene: 6. Germline values: CDR1 SQVTM, CDR2 ANQGSEA. The DNA of the CDR3 is TGCAGCGTTGAGAAGGGGGCCCAGTACAATGAGCAGTTCTTC. Translation: CSVEKGAQYNEQFF.

This chain connects TRBV11-3 to TRBJ2-5; TRBD1 matches at 7 bases. Unmatched junction bases numbered 16, after V lost 0 bases and J lost 3 bases. CDR1 and CDR2 (germline): SGHNT, YENEEA. This CDR3 spans 19 amino acids. CDR3 in amino acids: CASSLDRWWATGDEETQYF. In DNA, the CDR3 is TGTGCCAGCAGCTTAGATCGTTGGTGGGCAACAGGGGATGAAGAGACCCAGTACTTC.

The chain employs TRBV7-3 and TRBJ2-1; unclear D gene. Germline loops: CDR1 SGHTA, CDR2 FQGTGA. This CDR3 has 13 amino acids. Trimming left V 2 bases short and J 7 bases short, with 9 bases between. The CDR3 region is CASSLPGGNEQFF. The CDR3 DNA reads as TGTGCCAGCAGCTTACCAGGTGGTAATGAGCAGTTCTTC.

The chain employs TRBV6-5 and TRBJ2-1; 7 bases match TRBD1. The V and J ends lost 2 bases and 3 bases, in that order; junction bases with no gene match: 7. The CDR3 extends over 16 amino acids. CDR1 is MNHEY and CDR2 is SVGAGI in the germline V gene. This CDR3 reads CASSYARTGIYNEQFF. The CDR3 bases are TGTGCCAGCAGTTACGCCCGGACAGGAATCTACAATGAGCAGTTCTTC.

The chain uses TRBV5-1 and TRBJ2-5; 11 bases fit TRBD2. CDR1 is SGHRS, CDR2 YFSETQ, per germline. This CDR3 is 15 amino acids long. V lost 0 bases to trimming and J lost 6 bases; unmatched junction nucleotides: 4. The CDR3 region is CASSLVLAGVKTQYF. Written as DNA, the CDR3 is TGCGCCAGCAGCTTGGTACTAGCGGGAGTAAAGACCCAGTACTTC.

The chain employs TRBV5-1 and TRBJ2-5, with D possibly TRBD1 on 6 matching bases. Germline lookup yields CDR1 SGHRS and CDR2 YFSETQ. The CDR3 sequence is 14 residues long. V dropped 1 base and J dropped 1 base, with 8 bases sitting between them. The CDR3 bases are TGCGCCAGCAGCTTGCAGGGGACCCAAGAGACCCAGTACTTC. Protein sequence: CASSLQGTQETQYF.